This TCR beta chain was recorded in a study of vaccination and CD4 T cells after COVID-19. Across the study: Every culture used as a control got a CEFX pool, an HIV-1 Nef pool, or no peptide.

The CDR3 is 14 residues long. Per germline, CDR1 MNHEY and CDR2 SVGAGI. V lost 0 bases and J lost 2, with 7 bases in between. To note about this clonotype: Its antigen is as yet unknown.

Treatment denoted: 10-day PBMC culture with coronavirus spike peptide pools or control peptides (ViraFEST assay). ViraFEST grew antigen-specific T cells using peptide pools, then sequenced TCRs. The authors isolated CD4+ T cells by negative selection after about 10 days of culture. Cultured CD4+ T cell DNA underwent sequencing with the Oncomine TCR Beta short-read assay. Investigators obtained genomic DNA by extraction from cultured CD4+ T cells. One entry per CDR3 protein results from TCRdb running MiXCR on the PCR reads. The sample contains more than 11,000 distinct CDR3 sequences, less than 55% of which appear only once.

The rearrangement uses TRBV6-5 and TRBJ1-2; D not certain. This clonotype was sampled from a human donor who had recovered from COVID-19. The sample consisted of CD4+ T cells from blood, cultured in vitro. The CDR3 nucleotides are TGTGCCAGCAGTTACTCTGCCGCGAACTATGGCTACACCTTC. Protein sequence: CASSYSAANYGYTF.